Included here is one T cell receptor (beta chain) sequence, with context. CDR1 is LNHDA, CDR2 SQIVND, per germline (reference sequence). This CDR3 is 13 amino acids long. V gave up 11 bases and J gave up 6 bases; unmatched junction bases: 8. This sample is part of a study of blood T cell repertoires in COVID-19. Study background: PBMCs, B-cell-depleted T cells, or T cells were the source of the cDNA or gDNA that made up the material.

Sequencing was performed with immunoSEQ multiplex PCR; in TCRdb, only in-frame clones are kept and a portion is missing. The table has under 300,000 clones, 75% to 90% seen once; the top ten hold 9.5% to 12%. The chain combines TRBV19 with TRBJ1-5; TRBD1 matches 9 bases. Sequencing was done on a sample of peripheral blood. This clonotype was sampled from a woman aged 70-85 years with acute or convalescent COVID-19. The CDR3 coding sequence is TGTGCCGCGGACAGGGGAAGGGGTCAGCCCCAGCATTTT. Translating it yields CAADRGRGQPQHF. Complete variable domain (other parts from reference TRBV19 and TRBJ1-5): DGGITQSPKYLFRKEGQNVTLSCEQNLNHDAMYWYRQDPGQGLRLIYYSQIVNDFQKGDIAEGYSVSREKKESFPLTVTSAQKNPTAFYLCAADRGRGQPQHFGDGTRLSIL.